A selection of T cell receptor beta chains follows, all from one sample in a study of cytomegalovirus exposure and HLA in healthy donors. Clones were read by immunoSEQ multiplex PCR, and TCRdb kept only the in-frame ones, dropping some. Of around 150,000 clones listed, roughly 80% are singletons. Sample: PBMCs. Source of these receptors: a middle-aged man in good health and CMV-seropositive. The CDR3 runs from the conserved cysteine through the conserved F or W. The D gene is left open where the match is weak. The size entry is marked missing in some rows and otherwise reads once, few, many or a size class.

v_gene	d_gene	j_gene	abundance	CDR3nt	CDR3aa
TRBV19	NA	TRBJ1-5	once	TGTGCCACCAAGAAAGCCCACAGAACATCTCTCAATCAGCCCCAGCATTTT	CATKKAHRTSLNQPQHF
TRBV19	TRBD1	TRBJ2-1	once	TGTGCCAGTAGCCCGGGACAGGGCTTCCATGAGCAGTTCTTC	CASSPGQGFHEQFF
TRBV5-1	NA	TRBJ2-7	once	TGCGCCAGCAGCCCATACGGTACCTACGAGCAGTACTTC	CASSPYGTYEQYF
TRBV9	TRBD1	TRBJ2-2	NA	TGTGCCAGCAGCGAAGGGGGCGGACCGACCGGGGAGCTGTTTTTT	CASSEGGGPTGELFF
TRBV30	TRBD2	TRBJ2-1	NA	TGTGCCTGGAGTGTACTTTTGGGGCGGGGGAACAATGAGCAGTTCTTC	CAWSVLLGRGNNEQFF
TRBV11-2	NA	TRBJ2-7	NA	TGTGCCAGCAGCTTAGAGGGCAGGGGCGAGCAGTACTTC	CASSLEGRGEQYF
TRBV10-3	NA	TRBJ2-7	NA	TGTGCCATCAGTGACCCCGCCCTAGGTGGTGGGACGGGGGACTACGAGCAGTACTTC	CAISDPALGGGTGDYEQYF
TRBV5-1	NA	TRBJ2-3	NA	TGCGCCAGCAGCTTGGAGGGGGTGAGTTACGATACGCAGTATTTT	CASSLEGVSYDTQYF
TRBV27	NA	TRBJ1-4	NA	TGTGCCAGCAGTTTATTTCGGGACAAGAATGAAAAACTGTTTTTT	CASSLFRDKNEKLFF
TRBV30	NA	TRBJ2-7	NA	TGTGCCTGGAGTGTCGGTTACGAGCAGTACTTC	CAWSVGYEQYF
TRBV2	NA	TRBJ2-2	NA	TGTGCCAGCATCGAGCAGGGCAGCGGGGAGCTGTTTTTT	CASIEQGSGELFF
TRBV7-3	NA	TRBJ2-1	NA	TGTGCCAGCAGCTCTTCCGCGGGGCGAAGCTCCTACAATGAGCAGTTCTTC	CASSSSAGRSSYNEQFF
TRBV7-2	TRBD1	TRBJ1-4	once	TGTGCCAGCAGGTCGGGACAGGGGGATAGTGAAAAACTGTTTTTT	CASRSGQGDSEKLFF
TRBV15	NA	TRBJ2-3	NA	TGTGCCACCAGCAGAGATCTGGGGGGGCGCGAAGATACGCAGTATTTT	CATSRDLGGREDTQYF
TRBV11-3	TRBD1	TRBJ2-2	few	TGTGCCAGCAGCCCCCCGGGACAGGGGGCCGGGGAGCTGTTTTTT	CASSPPGQGAGELFF
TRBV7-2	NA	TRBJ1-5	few	TGTGCCAGCAGCAGTAAGACAACGAATCAGCCCCAGCATTTT	CASSSKTTNQPQHF
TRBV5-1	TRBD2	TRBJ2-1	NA	TGCGCCAGCAGCACCCGACTAGCGGGTATGGTGAATGAGCAGTTCTTC	CASSTRLAGMVNEQFF
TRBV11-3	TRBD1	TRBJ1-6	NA	TGTGCCAGCAGCTTAGATCCCCAGGGGGCGCATTCACCCCTCCACTTT	CASSLDPQGAHSPLHF
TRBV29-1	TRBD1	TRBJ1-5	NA	TGCAGCGTTGGACAGGGAGGCCAGCCCCAGCATTTT	CSVGQGGQPQHF
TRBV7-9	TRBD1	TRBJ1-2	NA	TGTGCCAGCAGCTTAATTGCAGGGGGGTCGGGCTACACCTTC	CASSLIAGGSGYTF
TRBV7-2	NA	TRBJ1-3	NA	TGTGCCAGCAGGAAAGGGGGCTCTGGAAACACCATATATTTT	CASRKGGSGNTIYF
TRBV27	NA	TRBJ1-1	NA	TGTGCCAGCAGTTTATCGCGGAACACTGAAGCTTTCTTT	CASSLSRNTEAFF
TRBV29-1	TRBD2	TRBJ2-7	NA	TGCAGCGTTGCGGGAGGAGAGGCCTACGAGCAGTACTTC	CSVAGGEAYEQYF
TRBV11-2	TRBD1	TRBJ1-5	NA	TGTGCCAGCAGCCTCACGGGGACAGGCAATCAGCCCCAGCATTTT	CASSLTGTGNQPQHF
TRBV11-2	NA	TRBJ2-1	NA	TGTGCCAGCAGCCCTCTCTCGCGGGGCTCCTACAATGAGCAGTTCTTC	CASSPLSRGSYNEQFF
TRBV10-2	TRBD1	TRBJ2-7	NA	TGCGCCAGTAGACAGGGCTGGTCCTACGAGCAGTACTTC	CASRQGWSYEQYF
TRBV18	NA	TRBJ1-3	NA	TGTGCCAGCTCACCATCCCCGACAGGACCCATTGGTGGAAACACCATATATTTT	CASSPSPTGPIGGNTIYF
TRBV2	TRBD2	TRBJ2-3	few	TGTGCCAGCGGATTGAAGCGGGGTTACACAGATACGCAGTATTTT	CASGLKRGYTDTQYF
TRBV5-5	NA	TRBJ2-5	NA	TGTGCCAGCAGCGAGGGACATCTCCAAGAGACCCAGTACTTC	CASSEGHLQETQYF
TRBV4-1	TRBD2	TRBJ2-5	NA	TGCGCCAGCAGCCCCACTATCCCGACTAGCGGGACCTACCAAGAGACCCAGTACTTC	CASSPTIPTSGTYQETQYF
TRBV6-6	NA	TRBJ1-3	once	TGTGCCAGCAGTTTTGACACCTCGGTTGGAAACACCATATATTTT	CASSFDTSVGNTIYF
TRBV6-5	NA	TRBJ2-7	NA	TGTGCCAGCAGGGGGTACAGGCCCCTCGACGAGCAGTACTTC	CASRGYRPLDEQYF
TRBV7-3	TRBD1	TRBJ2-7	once	TGTGCCAGCAGCTTAGTCCCGGGACAGGTAGACGAGCAGTACTTC	CASSLVPGQVDEQYF
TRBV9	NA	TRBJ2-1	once	TGTGCCAGCAGCGCCGCAGGGGGAGCGGGAGCTTACAATGAGCAGTTCTTC	CASSAAGGAGAYNEQFF
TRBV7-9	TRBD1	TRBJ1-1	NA	TGTGCCAGCAGCAGGGACAGGTCGAACACTGAAGCTTTCTTT	CASSRDRSNTEAFF
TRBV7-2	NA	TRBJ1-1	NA	TGTGCCAGCAGGCGCCCTCTATTTTCAGCTTTCTTT	CASRRPLFSAFF
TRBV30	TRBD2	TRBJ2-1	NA	TGTGCCTGGAGTGTTTTGGCGGGGGTCTACAATGAGCAGTTCTTC	CAWSVLAGVYNEQFF
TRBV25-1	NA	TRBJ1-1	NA	TGTGCCAGCACTGAGGGGCCTACTGAAGCTTTCTTT	CASTEGPTEAFF
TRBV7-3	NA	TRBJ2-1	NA	TGTGCCAGCAGCTCTATACAGGGTAGGGGTAACAATGAGCAGTTCTTC	CASSSIQGRGNNEQFF
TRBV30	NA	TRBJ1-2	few	TGTGCCTGGAGTGAAGCAGGGAGGTACTATGGCTACACCTTC	CAWSEAGRYYGYTF
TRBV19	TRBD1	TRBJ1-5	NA	TGTGCCAGTAGTAGACAGGGTTTTCAGCCCCAGCATTTT	CASSRQGFQPQHF
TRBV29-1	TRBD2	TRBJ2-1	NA	TGCAGCGTTGGGCGGCTAGCGGGCGGCAATGAGCAGTTCTTC	CSVGRLAGGNEQFF
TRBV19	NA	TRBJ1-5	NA	TGTGCCAGTAGTATGTCGGGGTTCGGCAATCAGCCCCAGCATTTT	CASSMSGFGNQPQHF
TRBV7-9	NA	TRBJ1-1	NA	TGTGCCAGCGAGGGACTCGAGAAAACTGAAGCTTTCTTT	CASEGLEKTEAFF
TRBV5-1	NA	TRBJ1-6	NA	TGCGCCAGCAGCCCCTATTCAGACAGTTCACCCCTCCACTTT	CASSPYSDSSPLHF